This T cell receptor (beta chain) is drawn from a study of T cell responses to AZD1222 COVID-19 vaccine. The V end was cut by 4 bases, the J end by 7 bases, with 14 bases between. The germline V gene encodes CDR1 SGHTA and CDR2 FQGNSA. This CDR3 has 15 residues. Sequencing used immunoSEQ multiplex PCR; TCRdb keeps in-frame clones, though not all of them. Among 120,000 or so clones listed, around 85% were seen once. This receptor was identified in an adult in good health. Specimen: peripheral blood, collected on day 0 of AZD1222 vaccination. The chain carries TRBV7-2 and TRBJ1-6; tentative D call: TRBD1 (6 bases). The CDR3 loop reads CASSSQGGDNSPLHF. In DNA, the CDR3 is TGTGCCAGCAGCTCTCAAGGGGGGGACAATTCACCCCTCCACTTT.